These 6 T cell receptor beta chains share one sample of origin, sequenced in a study of T cell responses to AZD1222 COVID-19 vaccine. Generated by immunoSEQ multiplex PCR, the TCRdb table keeps only in-frame clones and is missing some. This table has 110,000 or so clones, about 87% appearing once. Source: peripheral blood, taken 28 days after the second AZD1222 dose. The receptor source for this set is an adult who received the AZD1222 COVID-19 vaccine.

Notes on this clone: At one end the junction does not follow the germline gene, possibly because of a read error. The chain couples TRBV5-4 to TRBJ2-7; D might be TRBD2 (6 bases). The V gene's germline CDR1 is SGHNT and CDR2 YYREEE (reference sequence). The CDR3 runs 15 residues. CDR3 sequence (DNA): TGTGCCAGCAGCTTGGGGGCGGGGCCCTCCTCCGAGCAGTACTTC. This translates into CASSLGAGPSSEQYF.

The V gene is TRBV4-3, the J gene TRBJ1-4; tentative D call: TRBD1 (5 bases). From germline, CDR1 is LGHNA and CDR2 YSLEER. There are 14 residues in the CDR3. V was pared by 1 base and J by 6 bases, with 9 bases between. The CDR3 nucleotides read TGCGCCAGCAGCCAAGGGGGGGGATATGAAAAACTGTTTTTT. Protein sequence: CASSQGGGYEKLFF.

This clone was seen just once. The genes are TRBV6-2 or TRBV6-3 and TRBJ2-5, with D perhaps matching TRBD1 (5 bases). The V gene's germline CDR1 is MNHEY and CDR2 SVGEGT. This CDR3 has 15 residues. Trimming left V 0 bases short and J 4 bases short, with 12 bases between. CDR3 bases: TGTGCCAGCAGTTACTCGGGCAGGGAAGGAGAGACCCAGTACTTC. The encoded protein is CASSYSGREGETQYF.

This clone came up a few times. This chain joins TRBV21-1 and TRBJ2-1; TRBD2, the table's D call, lacks a check against the DNA. TRBV21-1 counts as a pseudogene. There are 13 residues in the CDR3. CDR3 sequence (DNA): TGTGCCAGCAGCACCGGAGCCTTCAATGAGCAGTTCTTC. It specifies CASSTGAFNEQFF.

CDR3 in DNA: TGCGCCAGCAGCCAATCACTAGCAAATGAGCAGTTCTTC. It is translated as CASSQSLANEQFF. This chain connects TRBV5-1 to TRBJ2-1, with D possibly matching TRBD2 (6 bases). Germline CDR1 reads SGHRS; CDR2 reads YFSETQ. This CDR3 contains 13 residues. With 4 bases removed from V and 7 bases from J, the gap between germline ends came to 12 bases. The full variable domain, completed using reference TRBV5-1 and TRBJ2-1, is KAGVTQTPRYLIKTRGQQVTLSCSPISGHRSVSWYQQTPGQGLQFLFEYFSETQRNKGNFPGRFSGRQFSNSRSEMNVSTLELGDSALYLCASSQSLANEQFFGPGTRLTVL.

The rearrangement links TRBV18 to TRBJ2-5; D is perhaps TRBD1 (7 bases). The germline gives CDR1 KGHSH, CDR2 LQKENI. The CDR3 consists of 15 residues. The V end lost 2 bases, the J end lost 1 base, and 11 bases lay between the germline ends. The DNA of the CDR3 is TGTGCCAGCTCACCAGCAGGGGGGATCCAAGAGACCCAGTACTTC. Its translation: CASSPAGGIQETQYF.